Listed below are T cell receptor beta chains from one sample, sequenced in a study of T cell repertoires in cytomegalovirus infection. Their cognate antigens are unknown. TCRdb ran MiXCR on the reads and lists one entry per CDR3 protein. The table lists roughly 69,000 distinct CDR3 sequences, less than 30% of them singletons. The sequencing used CD8+ T cells from cultured PBMCs, collected from culture after CMV antigen stimulation. These receptors came from a human donor in good health (CMV status not recorded). Some clones in this sample may be carry-over from other donors' samples. The CDR3 runs from the conserved cysteine through the conserved F or W. A D gene is named only where the DNA matches it firmly. Some rows mark clone size as missing; the rest say once, few, many or name a class of expanded clone.

j_call: TRBJ1-5; v_call: TRBV15; clone_size: -; d_call: -; cdr3_nt: TGTGCCACCAGCAGAGGCGACAGATTTTATAGCAATCAGCCCCAGCATTTT; cdr3_aa: CATSRGDRFYSNQPQHF
j_call: TRBJ1-4; v_call: TRBV7-9; clone_size: -; d_call: TRBD1; cdr3_nt: TGTGCCAGCAGCCCAGCAATCGGGACAGGGGGTGAAAAACTGTTTTTT; cdr3_aa: CASSPAIGTGGEKLFF
j_call: TRBJ2-5; v_call: TRBV5-6; clone_size: -; d_call: TRBD2; cdr3_nt: TGTGCCAGCAGCCCCTCCGGCGGGGGGAGCCAAGAGACCCAGTACTTC; cdr3_aa: CASSPSGGGSQETQYF
j_call: TRBJ1-4; v_call: TRBV6-1; clone_size: -; d_call: TRBD1; cdr3_nt: TGTGCCAGCAGTTACCGGACAGGGTTCAGCGAAAAACTGTTTTTT; cdr3_aa: CASSYRTGFSEKLFF
j_call: TRBJ2-3; v_call: TRBV7-8; clone_size: many; d_call: -; cdr3_nt: TGTGCCAGCAGCTTAGTGTTGGGACCATTGAGCACAGATACGCAGTATTTT; cdr3_aa: CASSLVLGPLSTDTQYF
j_call: TRBJ1-1; v_call: TRBV20-1; clone_size: few; d_call: -; cdr3_nt: TGCAGTGCTAAGCCACAGGGTACCTTCATGAACACTGAAGCTTTCTTT; cdr3_aa: CSAKPQGTFMNTEAFF
j_call: TRBJ1-6; v_call: TRBV7-8; clone_size: many; d_call: -; cdr3_nt: TGTGCCAGCAGCCCTGGGGCCTCCTATAATTCACCCCTCCACTTT; cdr3_aa: CASSPGASYNSPLHF
j_call: TRBJ2-1; v_call: TRBV20-1; clone_size: -; d_call: TRBD2; cdr3_nt: TGCAGTGCTAGCGGAACGGGACTAGCGGTGACCAATGAGCAGTTCTTC; cdr3_aa: CSASGTGLAVTNEQFF
j_call: TRBJ2-1; v_call: TRBV27; clone_size: -; d_call: TRBD1; cdr3_nt: TGTGCCAGTAAGGGGACAGGGAGAGATCGTTACAATGAGCAGTTCTTC; cdr3_aa: CASKGTGRDRYNEQFF
j_call: TRBJ2-5; v_call: TRBV27; clone_size: -; d_call: -; cdr3_nt: TGTGCCAGCAGTTGGCAGGGCGCGGAGACCCAGTACTTC; cdr3_aa: CASSWQGAETQYF
j_call: TRBJ1-1; v_call: TRBV4-2; clone_size: -; d_call: -; cdr3_nt: TGTGCCAGCAGCCAAGACCGTCTACGGGAAGCTTTCTTT; cdr3_aa: CASSQDRLREAFF
j_call: TRBJ2-3; v_call: TRBV20-1; clone_size: many; d_call: -; cdr3_nt: TGCAGTGCCCCAGTTAGGGGATTCACAGATACGCAGTATTTT; cdr3_aa: CSAPVRGFTDTQYF
j_call: TRBJ2-7; v_call: TRBV12-3/TRBV12-4; clone_size: many; d_call: TRBD1; cdr3_nt: TGTGCCAGCAGTTCGTACACCGGGACAGGGGACGAGCAGTACTTC; cdr3_aa: CASSSYTGTGDEQYF
j_call: TRBJ2-2; v_call: TRBV7-9; clone_size: few; d_call: -; cdr3_nt: TGTGCCAGCAGCTTTCTGACAGCAACCGGGGAGCTGTTTTTT; cdr3_aa: CASSFLTATGELFF
j_call: TRBJ2-3; v_call: TRBV20-1; clone_size: many; d_call: TRBD2; cdr3_nt: TGCAGTGCTAGAGGACCCCTATTAGCGGGAGGGCCATATACGCAGTATTTT; cdr3_aa: CSARGPLLAGGPYTQYF
j_call: TRBJ1-2; v_call: TRBV27; clone_size: few; d_call: -; cdr3_nt: TGTGCCAGCAGTTTCGTCTCGGCGAACTATGGCTACACCTTC; cdr3_aa: CASSFVSANYGYTF
j_call: TRBJ2-1; v_call: TRBV5-6; clone_size: -; d_call: -; cdr3_nt: TGTGCCAGCAGCATAGGGACCGGGATGAGGGAGCAGTTCTTC; cdr3_aa: CASSIGTGMREQFF
j_call: TRBJ2-2; v_call: TRBV25-1; clone_size: few; d_call: -; cdr3_nt: TGTGCCAGCAGTGAATTTCAGTCCCCAACCGGGGAGCTGTTTTTT; cdr3_aa: CASSEFQSPTGELFF
j_call: TRBJ2-1; v_call: TRBV7-8; clone_size: few; d_call: -; cdr3_nt: TGTGCCAGCAGCCCCAGCGGCAGGGGTGATGAGCAGTTCTTC; cdr3_aa: CASSPSGRGDEQFF
j_call: TRBJ2-6; v_call: TRBV6-1; clone_size: many; d_call: -; cdr3_nt: TGTGCCAGCAGTGAAGGTTTCCACTCTGGGGCCAACGTCCTGACTTTC; cdr3_aa: CASSEGFHSGANVLTF
j_call: TRBJ2-7; v_call: TRBV6-2/TRBV6-3; clone_size: -; d_call: -; cdr3_nt: TGTGCCAGCAGTTTAGGACGGGAACCCTACGAGCAGTACTTC; cdr3_aa: CASSLGREPYEQYF
j_call: TRBJ2-1; v_call: TRBV27; clone_size: few; d_call: TRBD2; cdr3_nt: TGTGCCAGCAGTTTCACTAGCGGGGGCAACAATGAGCAGTTCTTC; cdr3_aa: CASSFTSGGNNEQFF
j_call: TRBJ1-1; v_call: TRBV28; clone_size: few; d_call: -; cdr3_nt: TGTGCCAGCAGTTTCGACACGAACACTGAAGCTTTCTTT; cdr3_aa: CASSFDTNTEAFF
j_call: TRBJ2-1; v_call: TRBV27; clone_size: few; d_call: TRBD2; cdr3_nt: TGTGCCAGCAGTTCCATCTCAGCCATAGCGGGGGGGGGAGGGGAGCAGTTCTTC; cdr3_aa: CASSSISAIAGGGGEQFF
j_call: TRBJ2-1; v_call: TRBV12-3/TRBV12-4; clone_size: few; d_call: -; cdr3_nt: TGTGCCAGCAGTTTATTACAAGGGCAGTTCTTC; cdr3_aa: CASSLLQGQFF
j_call: TRBJ2-5; v_call: TRBV27; clone_size: -; d_call: -; cdr3_nt: TGTGCCAGCAGTTTAAAAGGGGCGAGGCAAGAGACCCAGTACTTC; cdr3_aa: CASSLKGARQETQYF
j_call: TRBJ2-7; v_call: TRBV18; clone_size: few; d_call: TRBD1; cdr3_nt: TGTGCCAGCTCACCACAGGGGGCGCCGGGTTACGAGCAGTACTTC; cdr3_aa: CASSPQGAPGYEQYF
j_call: TRBJ2-3; v_call: TRBV7-3; clone_size: once; d_call: TRBD2; cdr3_nt: TGTGCCAGCAGTGACGGACTAGCGGGGGCCACAGATACGCAGTATTTT; cdr3_aa: CASSDGLAGATDTQYF
j_call: TRBJ1-5; v_call: TRBV28; clone_size: few; d_call: -; cdr3_nt: TGTGCCAGCAGTTTCGTCGTCCAGGGAGGTCAGCCCCAGCATTTT; cdr3_aa: CASSFVVQGGQPQHF
j_call: TRBJ2-5; v_call: TRBV5-4; clone_size: few; d_call: TRBD1; cdr3_nt: TGTGCCAGCAGCTTGAAGAGGGGGCCTGATCGAGAGACCCAGTACTTC; cdr3_aa: CASSLKRGPDRETQYF
j_call: TRBJ2-7; v_call: TRBV19; clone_size: -; d_call: -; cdr3_nt: TGTGCCAGTACGGGGGACAGCTCCTACGAGCAGTACTTC; cdr3_aa: CASTGDSSYEQYF
j_call: TRBJ2-7; v_call: TRBV12-3/TRBV12-4; clone_size: -; d_call: -; cdr3_nt: TGTGCCAGCAGTTTAGGTCGGCAGGGGACCGAGCAGTACTTC; cdr3_aa: CASSLGRQGTEQYF